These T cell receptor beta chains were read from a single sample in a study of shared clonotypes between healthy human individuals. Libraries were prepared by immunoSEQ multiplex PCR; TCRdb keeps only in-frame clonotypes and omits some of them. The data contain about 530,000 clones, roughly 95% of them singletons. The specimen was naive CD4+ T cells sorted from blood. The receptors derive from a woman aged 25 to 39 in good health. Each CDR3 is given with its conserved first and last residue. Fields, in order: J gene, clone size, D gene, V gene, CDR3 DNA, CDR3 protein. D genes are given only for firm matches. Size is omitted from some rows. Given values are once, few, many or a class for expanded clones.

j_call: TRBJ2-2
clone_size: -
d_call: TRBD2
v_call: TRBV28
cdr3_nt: TGTGCCAGCAGTTTCGCTCGATTAGCGGGAGTTTTCGCCGGGGAGCTGTTTTTT
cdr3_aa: CASSFARLAGVFAGELFF

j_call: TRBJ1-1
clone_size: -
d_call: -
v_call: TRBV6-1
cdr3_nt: TGTGCCATCGACCGCGCCCGGGACACTGAAGCTTTCTTT
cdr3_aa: CAIDRARDTEAFF

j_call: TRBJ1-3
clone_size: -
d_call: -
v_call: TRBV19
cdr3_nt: TGTGCCAGTAGGGGGATCTCTGGAAACACCATATATTTT
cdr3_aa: CASRGISGNTIYF

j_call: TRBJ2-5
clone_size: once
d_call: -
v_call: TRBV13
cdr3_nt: TGTGCCAGCAGCTCCCCTCGATCGAGTTTTTCTAGCCAAGAGACCCAGTACTTC
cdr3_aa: CASSSPRSSFSSQETQYF

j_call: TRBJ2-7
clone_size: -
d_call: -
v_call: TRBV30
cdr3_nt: TGTGCCTCATCTACGGGCTACGAGCAGTACTTC
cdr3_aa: CASSTGYEQYF

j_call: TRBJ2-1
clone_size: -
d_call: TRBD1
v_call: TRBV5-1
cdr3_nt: TGCGCCAGCAGCACCGGACAGGGTTCTTCCCTTCAGTTCTTC
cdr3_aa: CASSTGQGSSLQFF

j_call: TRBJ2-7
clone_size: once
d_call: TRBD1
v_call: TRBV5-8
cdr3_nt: TGTGCCAGCAGCCCCCACAGGACAGGGTATTACGAGCAGTACTTC
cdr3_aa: CASSPHRTGYYEQYF

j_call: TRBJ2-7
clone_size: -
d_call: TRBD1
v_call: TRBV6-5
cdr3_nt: TGTGCCAGCAGTTACTCCCGTGGACAGGGGAACGAGCAGTACTTC
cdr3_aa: CASSYSRGQGNEQYF

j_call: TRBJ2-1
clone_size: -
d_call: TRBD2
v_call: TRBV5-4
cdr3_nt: TGTGCCAGCAGTTCCGTGGGACTAGCGGGAAGGAGCTCCTACAATGAGCAGTTCTTC
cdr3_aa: CASSSVGLAGRSSYNEQFF

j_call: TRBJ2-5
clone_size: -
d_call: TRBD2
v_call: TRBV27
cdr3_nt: TGTGCCAGCAGTTTACGGCTAGCGGGAGGGCAAGAGACCCAGTACTTC
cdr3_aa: CASSLRLAGGQETQYF

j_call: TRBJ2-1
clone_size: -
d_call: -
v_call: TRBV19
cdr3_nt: TGTGCCAGTAGTAAACTCGTCTGGAATGAGCAGTTCTTC
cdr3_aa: CASSKLVWNEQFF

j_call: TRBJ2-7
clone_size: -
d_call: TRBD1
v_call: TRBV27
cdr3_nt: TGTGCCAGCAGTAGGGGACAGGTTGGCTACGAGCAGTACTTC
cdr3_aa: CASSRGQVGYEQYF

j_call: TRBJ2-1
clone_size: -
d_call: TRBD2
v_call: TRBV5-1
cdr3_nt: TGCGCCAGCAGCCTACTTCCAACTAGCGGTTCCTACAATGAGCAGTTCTTC
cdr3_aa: CASSLLPTSGSYNEQFF

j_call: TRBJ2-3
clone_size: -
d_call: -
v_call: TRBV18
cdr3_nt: TGTGCCAGCTCACCTGAGGCCGGTCTAACAGATACGCAGTATTTT
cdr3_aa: CASSPEAGLTDTQYF

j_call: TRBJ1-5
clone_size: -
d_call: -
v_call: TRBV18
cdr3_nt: TGTGCCAGCTCACCATTACCCGAAAGCAATCAGCCCCAGCATTTT
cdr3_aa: CASSPLPESNQPQHF

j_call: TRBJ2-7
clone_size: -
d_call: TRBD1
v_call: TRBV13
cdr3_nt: TGTGCCAGCAGCCGGGACAGGGTCTCCTACGAGCAGTACTTC
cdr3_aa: CASSRDRVSYEQYF

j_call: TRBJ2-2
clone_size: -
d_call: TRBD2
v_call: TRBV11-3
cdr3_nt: TGTGCCAGCAGCTTATCTAGCGGGAACACCGGGGAGCTGTTTTTT
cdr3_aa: CASSLSSGNTGELFF

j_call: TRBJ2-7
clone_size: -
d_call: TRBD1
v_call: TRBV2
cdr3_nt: TGTGCCAGCAGGGCGGGACAGGGGTCCTACGAGCAGTACTTC
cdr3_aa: CASRAGQGSYEQYF

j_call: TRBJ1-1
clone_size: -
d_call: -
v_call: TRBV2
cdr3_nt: TGTGCCAGCAGTGAAAAAGGGTACACTGAAGCTTTCTTT
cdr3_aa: CASSEKGYTEAFF

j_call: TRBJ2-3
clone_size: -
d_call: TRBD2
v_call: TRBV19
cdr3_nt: TGTGCCAGTAGTAGGCAAGGGACTAGCCAAAGCACAGATACGCAGTATTTT
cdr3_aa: CASSRQGTSQSTDTQYF

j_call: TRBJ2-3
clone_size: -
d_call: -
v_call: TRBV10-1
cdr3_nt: TGCGCCAGCAGTGAGAATTCCGATACGCAGTATTTT
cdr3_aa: CASSENSDTQYF

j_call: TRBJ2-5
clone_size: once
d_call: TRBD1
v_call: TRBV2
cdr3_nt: TGTGCCGGGGGACAGGGGGAGCAGGGGACCCAGTACTTC
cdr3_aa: CAGGQGEQGTQYF

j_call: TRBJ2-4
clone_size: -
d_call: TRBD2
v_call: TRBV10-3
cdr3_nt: TGTGCCATCAGTGAGTCTGGAGGACTAGCGGAAAACATTCAGTACTTC
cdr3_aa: CAISESGGLAENIQYF

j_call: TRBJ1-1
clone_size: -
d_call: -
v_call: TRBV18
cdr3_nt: TGTGCCAGCTCACCGCACAGCCAGCCCGACACTGAAGCTTTCTTT
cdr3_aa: CASSPHSQPDTEAFF

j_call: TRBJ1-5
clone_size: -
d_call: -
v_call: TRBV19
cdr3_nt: TGTGCCAGTAGCCCGGGGACCGGTCAGCCCCAGCATTTT
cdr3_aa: CASSPGTGQPQHF

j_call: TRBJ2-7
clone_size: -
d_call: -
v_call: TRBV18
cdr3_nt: TGTGCCAGCTCACCCCCCGGGATCAAGGACGAGCAGTACTTC
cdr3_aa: CASSPPGIKDEQYF

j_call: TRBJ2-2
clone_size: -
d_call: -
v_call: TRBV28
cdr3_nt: TGTGCCAGCAGTACCGGTTGGACACTGAACACCGGGGAGCTGTTTTTT
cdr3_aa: CASSTGWTLNTGELFF

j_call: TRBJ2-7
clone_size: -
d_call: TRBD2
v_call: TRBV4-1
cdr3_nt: TGCGCCAGCAGCCAATCCGGACTAGCGGGAGGGCCCGGTTACGAGCAGTACTTC
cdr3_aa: CASSQSGLAGGPGYEQYF

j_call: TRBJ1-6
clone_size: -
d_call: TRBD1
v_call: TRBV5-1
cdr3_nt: TGCGCCAGCTCAGCCCGGCAGGGGGGATCACCCCTCCACTTT
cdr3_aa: CASSARQGGSPLHF

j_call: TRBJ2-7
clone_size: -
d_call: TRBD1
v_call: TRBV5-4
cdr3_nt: TGTGCCAGCAGCCGGGGGACAGGGGTGTCCGAGCAGTACTTC
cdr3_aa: CASSRGTGVSEQYF

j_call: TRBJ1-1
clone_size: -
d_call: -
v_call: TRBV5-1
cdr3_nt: TGCGCCAGCAGCTTGAGTCACCTGAACACTGAAGCTTTCTTT
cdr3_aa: CASSLSHLNTEAFF

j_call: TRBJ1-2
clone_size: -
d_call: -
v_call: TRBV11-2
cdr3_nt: TGTGCCAGCACCCCATGGCTGGAAGATGGCTACACCTTC
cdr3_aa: CASTPWLEDGYTF

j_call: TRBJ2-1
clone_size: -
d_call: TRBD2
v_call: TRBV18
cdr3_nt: TGTGCCAGCTCACCACCACTAGCGGGGAGCTCCTACAATGAGCAGTTCTTC
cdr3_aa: CASSPPLAGSSYNEQFF

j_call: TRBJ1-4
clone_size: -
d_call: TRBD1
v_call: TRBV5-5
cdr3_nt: TGTGCCAGCAGCATCGTGGGACAGGGGGTTCGGGAAAAACTGTTTTTT
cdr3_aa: CASSIVGQGVREKLFF

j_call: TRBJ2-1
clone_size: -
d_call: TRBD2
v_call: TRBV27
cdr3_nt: TGTGCCAGCAGCGAGATTCGGGAATCGATAGCGGGACGCTACAATGAGCAGTTCTTC
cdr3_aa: CASSEIRESIAGRYNEQFF

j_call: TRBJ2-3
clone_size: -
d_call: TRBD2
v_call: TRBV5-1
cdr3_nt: TGCGCCAGCTATAGCGGGTCTAGCACAGATACGCAGTATTTT
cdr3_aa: CASYSGSSTDTQYF

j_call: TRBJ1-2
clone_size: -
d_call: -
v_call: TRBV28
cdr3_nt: TGTGCCAGCAGTTTGCAGGTTCCCAAGGGCTACACCTTC
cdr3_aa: CASSLQVPKGYTF

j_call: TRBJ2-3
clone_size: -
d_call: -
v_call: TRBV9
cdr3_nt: TGTGCCAGCAGCCTCCGCGGGAGCACAGATACGCAGTATTTT
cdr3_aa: CASSLRGSTDTQYF

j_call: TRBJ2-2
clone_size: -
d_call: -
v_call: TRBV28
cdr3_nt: TGTGCCAGCAGTTCCCCCACCGGGGAGCTGTTTTTT
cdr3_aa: CASSSPTGELFF

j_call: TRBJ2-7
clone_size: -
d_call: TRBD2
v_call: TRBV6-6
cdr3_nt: TGTGCCAGCAGCGGGATAGGGACTAGCGCAAAATACGAGCAGTACTTC
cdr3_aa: CASSGIGTSAKYEQYF

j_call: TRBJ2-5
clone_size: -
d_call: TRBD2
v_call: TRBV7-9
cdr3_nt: TGTGCCAGCAGCTTAGTACTAGCGGGAGAGACCCAGTACTTC
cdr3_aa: CASSLVLAGETQYF

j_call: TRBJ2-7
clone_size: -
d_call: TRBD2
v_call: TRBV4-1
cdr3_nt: TGCGCCAGCAGCCAAGGTTCGGCGGGGGCCTACGAGCAGTACTTC
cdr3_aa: CASSQGSAGAYEQYF

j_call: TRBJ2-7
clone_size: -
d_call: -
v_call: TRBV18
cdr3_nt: TGTGCCAGCTCTTTGGACGGAGACTACGAGCAGTACTTC
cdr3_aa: CASSLDGDYEQYF

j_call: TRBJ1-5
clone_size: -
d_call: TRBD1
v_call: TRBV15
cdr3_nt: TGTGCCACCAGCAGAGAAGTGCTACGACAGGGGCCGTATCAGCCCCAGCATTTT
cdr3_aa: CATSREVLRQGPYQPQHF

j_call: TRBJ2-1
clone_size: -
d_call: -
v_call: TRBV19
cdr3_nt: TGTGCCAGTAGTGATCACCCGGGCCAAGGCGATGAGCAGTTCTTC
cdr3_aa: CASSDHPGQGDEQFF

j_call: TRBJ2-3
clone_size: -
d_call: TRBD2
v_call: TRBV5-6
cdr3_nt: TGTGCCAGCAGCTATAGCGGGAGCGAACATACGCAGTATTTT
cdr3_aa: CASSYSGSEHTQYF

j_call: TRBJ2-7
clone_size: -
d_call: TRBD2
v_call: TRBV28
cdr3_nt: TGTGCCAGCAGTTTAACGGGACTAGCGGGAAGGGGGGTAGGGTCGCAGTACTTC
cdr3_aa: CASSLTGLAGRGVGSQYF

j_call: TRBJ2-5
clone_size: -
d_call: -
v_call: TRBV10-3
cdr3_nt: TGTGCCATCAAGTTTCGTCCCGAACAAGAGACCCAGTACTTC
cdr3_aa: CAIKFRPEQETQYF

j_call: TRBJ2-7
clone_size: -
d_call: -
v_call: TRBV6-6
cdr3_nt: TGTGCCAGCAGTAGGGAAGCGCTTTCCTACGAGCAGTACTTC
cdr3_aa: CASSREALSYEQYF

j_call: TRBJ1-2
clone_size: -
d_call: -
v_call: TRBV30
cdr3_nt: TGTGCCTGGACCTTCCCCGGGTCTGGCTACACCTTC
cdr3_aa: CAWTFPGSGYTF

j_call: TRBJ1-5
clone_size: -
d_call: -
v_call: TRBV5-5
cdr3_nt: TGTGCCAGCAGCTTGGATCGCACCAATCAGCCCCAGCATTTT
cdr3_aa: CASSLDRTNQPQHF